Listed here are 18 T cell receptor beta chains from one sample, sequenced in a study of blood T cell repertoires in COVID-19. Only in-frame clones appear in the TCRdb table, and some are missing; sequencing was by immunoSEQ multiplex PCR. This table has over 95,000 clones, about 85% appearing once. The sample comprised peripheral blood. The receptors were sampled from a middle-aged man with acute or convalescent COVID-19.

The chain joins TRBV9 to TRBJ2-7; D is possibly TRBD1 (6 bases). This CDR3 is 14 amino acids long. Germline V gives CDR1 SGDLS, CDR2 YYNGEE. V shed 4 bases and J shed 7 bases, with 18 bases lying between them. The CDR3 reads CASSPRLGAGEQYF. CDR3 bases: TGTGCCAGCAGCCCCAGACTGGGGGCGGGTGAGCAGTACTTC.

This clone was recorded a few times. This sequence joins TRBV25-1 and TRBJ2-5; D may be TRBD2 (5 bases). V was pared by 1 base and J by 6 bases, with 15 bases between. Germline CDR1 MGHDK, CDR2 SYGVNS. This CDR3 has 15 residues. CDR3 coding DNA: TGTGCCAGCAGTGAATCTTTTACAGCCGGGAAGACCCAGTACTTC. Its translation: CASSESFTAGKTQYF.

This sequence joins TRBV5-1 and TRBJ2-7; TRBD1 aligns across 9 bases. V gave up 0 bases and J gave up 4 bases; unmatched junction bases: 14. The CDR3 spans 18 residues. The germline V gene encodes CDR1 SGHRS and CDR2 YFSETQ. The CDR3 loop is CASSLGGRTGASGYEQYF. The CDR3 nucleotides read TGCGCCAGCAGCTTGGGGGGCCGGACAGGGGCATCGGGTTACGAGCAGTACTTC.

V gene TRBV2 combines with J gene TRBJ1-4; D possibly corresponds to TRBD1 (6 bases). Trimming pared 5 bases from V and 5 bases from J, leaving 12 bases between. Germline V gene data show CDR1 as SNHLY and CDR2 as FYNNEI. CDR3 length equals 14 residues. The CDR3: CASSNLQGNEKLFF. The CDR3, as DNA: TGTGCCAGCAGTAACCTACAGGGAAATGAAAAACTGTTTTTT. The full variable domain, in which reference TRBV2 and TRBJ1-4 provide the parts outside the CDR3, is EPEVTQTPSHQVTQMGQEVILRCVPISNHLYFYWYRQILGQKVEFLVSFYNNEISEKSEIFDDQFSVERPDGSNFTLKIRSTKLEDSAMYFCASSNLQGNEKLFFGSGTQLSVL.

The sample holds a few counts of this clone. The chain is built from TRBV30 and TRBJ2-7, with 8 nucleotides matching TRBD1. The CDR3 runs to 12 residues. V shed 5 bases and J 7 bases; nucleotides not matched to a gene: 7. Looked up from germline, CDR1 is GTSNPN and CDR2 is SVGIG (reference sequence). The CDR3 sequence: CAWGTGLFEQYF. As DNA, the CDR3 is TGTGCCTGGGGGACAGGCCTTTTTGAGCAGTACTTC.

In its sample, this clone was seen a few times. The chain joins TRBV6-5 to TRBJ1-2; 8 positions match TRBD1. The CDR3 sequence is 15 residues long. In germline, CDR1 is MNHEY, CDR2 SVGAGI. V shed 7 bases, J shed 2 bases, and the junction held 9 bases outside the gene matches. CDR3 DNA: TGTGCCAGCAACCTAGACAGGGGACAAAACTATGGCTACACCTTC. Translation gives CASNLDRGQNYGYTF.

This clone was seen once. The V and J genes are TRBV10-3 and TRBJ2-2, with D unresolved. This CDR3 comprises 12 residues. V was trimmed by 8 bases and J by 3 bases, leaving 7 bases between them. In germline, CDR1 is ENHRY, CDR2 SYGVKD. CDR3 in DNA: TGTGCCATCGGCCGGGACACCGGGGAGCTGTTTTTT. Translation gives CAIGRDTGELFF.

This clone appeared once. This chain links TRBV7-2 with TRBJ2-5; D remains unclear. Trimming took off 1 base at V and 4 bases at J, with 13 bases between the two ends. This CDR3 contains 15 residues. The germline gives CDR1 SGHTA, CDR2 FQGNSA. The DNA of the CDR3 is TGTGCCAGCAGCTTAGGAGGTGGAGCACGAGAGACCCAGTACTTC. Its translation: CASSLGGGARETQYF.

The genes are TRBV6-2 or TRBV6-3 and TRBJ1-2, with 7 nucleotides matching TRBD1. This CDR3 is built from 17 residues. V lost 5 bases, J lost 2 bases, and 14 bases stayed unmatched. Per the germline V gene, CDR1 is MNHEY and CDR2 is SVGEGT. The CDR3 is CASSNLPQTTGNYGYTF. For the CDR3, the DNA is TGTGCCAGCAGTAACCTTCCTCAGACGACAGGGAACTATGGCTACACCTTC.

V is TRBV27 and J is TRBJ1-6; the D gene is possibly TRBD1 (5 bases). Trimming took off 4 bases at V and 8 bases at J, with 12 bases between the two ends. The CDR3 runs to 14 residues. CDR1 and CDR2 (germline): MNHEY, SMNVEV (reference sequence). CDR3: CASSSGPPYSPLHF. The CDR3, as DNA: TGTGCCAGCAGTTCAGGGCCCCCCTATTCACCCCTCCACTTT.

The rearrangement links TRBV3-1 (or the pseudogene TRBV3-2) to TRBJ1-6; no definite D call. Trimming stripped 1 base from V and 0 bases from J, with 4 bases between. Per the germline V gene, CDR1 is LGHDT and CDR2 is YNNKEL (reference sequence). The CDR3 runs 15 residues. CDR3 residues: CASSQGSSYNSPLHF. The CDR3 DNA sequence: TGTGCCAGCAGCCAAGGGAGCTCCTATAATTCACCCCTCCACTTT.

This clone turned up a few times. The CDR3 spells CASSQDRLYEQYF. Written as DNA, the CDR3 is TGCGCCAGCAGTCAGGACAGACTGTACGAGCAGTACTTC. The V and J genes are TRBV5-1 and TRBJ2-7; D possibly corresponds to TRBD1 (6 bases). The CDR3 spans 13 residues. Between the trimmed V and J ends, which lost 5 bases and 4 bases, there was a span of 13 bases. Germline CDR1 SGHRS, CDR2 YFSETQ. The variable domain in full, with the rest retrieved from reference TRBV5-1 and TRBJ2-7, is KAGVTQTPRYLIKTRGQQVTLSCSPISGHRSVSWYQQTPGQGLQFLFEYFSETQRNKGNFPGRFSGRQFSNSRSEMNVSTLELGDSALYLCASSQDRLYEQYFGPGTRLTVT.

The chain combines TRBV27 with TRBJ2-5; D possibly corresponds to TRBD2 (5 bases). The CDR3 extends over 14 amino acids. With 4 bases removed from V and 5 bases from J, the gap between germline ends came to 14 bases. Germline V gives CDR1 MNHEY, CDR2 SMNVEV (reference sequence). The CDR3 coding sequence is TGTGCCAGCAGTTCCGGACGGGGTGGGGAGACCCAGTACTTC. It is translated as CASSSGRGGETQYF.

The gene calls are TRBV24-1 and TRBJ1-2, with 10 bases matching TRBD1. Germline V gene sequence: CDR1 KGHDR, CDR2 SFDVKD. V was clipped by 3 bases and J by 0 bases; unmatched bases: 9. The CDR3 totals 18 residues. CDR3 nucleotide sequence: TGTGCCACCAGTGATCCTCCATCGACAGGGGGCTCTAACTATGGCTACACCTTC. Protein: CATSDPPSTGGSNYGYTF.

The CDR3 coding sequence is TGTGCCAGCAGCTTGGAAGCCCCTGTGAGCGGCGATGGCTACACCTTC. It yields the protein CASSLEAPVSGDGYTF. The V gene is TRBV5-6, the J gene TRBJ1-2; D gene unclear. The CDR3 is 16 amino acids. V was trimmed by 0 bases and J by 6 bases, leaving 18 bases between them. Germline CDR1 and CDR2: SGHDT and YYEEEE.

The chain joins TRBV19 to TRBJ2-3; the match to TRBD2 covers 12 bases. The germline V gene encodes CDR1 LNHDA and CDR2 SQIVND (reference sequence). CDR3 length: 17 amino acids. V trimming: 4 bases; J trimming: 4 bases; junction bases outside the gene matches: 9. The CDR3 region is CASSTSGGARRPDTQYF. The DNA for the CDR3 is TGTGCCAGTAGTACTAGCGGGGGGGCGCGACGGCCAGATACGCAGTATTTT.

The genes are TRBV9 and TRBJ2-5, with 7 bases aligning to TRBD1. Per germline, CDR1 SGDLS and CDR2 YYNGEE. With 2 bases clipped from V and 3 bases from J, the junction kept 10 bases outside the gene matches. The CDR3 has 16 amino acids. The CDR3 DNA is TGTGCCAGCAGCGTCAGCCGACAGGGAAAGGAAGAGACCCAGTACTTC. This gives the protein CASSVSRQGKEETQYF.

The V and J genes are TRBV6-5 and TRBJ1-6; 7 bases fit TRBD1. The germline V gene encodes CDR1 MNHEY and CDR2 SVGAGI. Trimming at V came to 7 bases and at J to 6 bases, leaving 9 bases not matched to a gene. This CDR3 has 15 amino acids. This CDR3 is CASISDRLGNSPLHF. Written as DNA, the CDR3 is TGTGCCAGCATTTCGGACAGGTTGGGTAATTCACCCCTCCACTTT.